Shown below are 30 T cell receptor beta chains from a single sample sequenced in a study of cytomegalovirus exposure and HLA in healthy donors. 60 Vbeta and 13 Jbeta primers were used in PCR. The assay was immunoSEQ multiplex PCR, and TCRdb's table has in-frame clones only and misses some. Of 150,000 to 200,000 clones listed, about 85% are singletons. The sequenced sample consisted of PBMCs. The receptors were sampled from a man between 18 and 35 years old in good health and CMV-seropositive.

The chain joins TRBV30 to TRBJ1-2; D possibly corresponds to TRBD1 (5 bases). Germline values: CDR1 GTSNPN, CDR2 SVGIG (reference sequence). V was trimmed by 0 bases and J by 4 bases, leaving 9 bases between them. The CDR3 length is 13 residues. The CDR3, as DNA: TGTGCCTGGAGTGTCCCAGGGATCTATGGCTACACCTTC. Protein product: CAWSVPGIYGYTF. The entire variable domain, with the rest obtained from reference TRBV30 and TRBJ1-2, is as follows: SQTIHQWPATLVQPVGSPLSLECTVEGTSNPNLYWYRQAAGRGLQLLFYSVGIGQISSEVPQNLSASRPQDRQFILSSKKLLLSDSGFYLCAWSVPGIYGYTFGSGTRLTVV.

The chain recombines TRBV6-5 with TRBJ1-2, with D possibly TRBD1 on 6 matching bases. The CDR3 extends over 13 amino acids. The V end was cut by 6 bases, the J end by 8 bases, with 16 bases between. The germline V gene has CDR1 MNHEY and CDR2 SVGAGI. CDR3 DNA: TGTGCCAGCAGACACAGGGATTGGGGGGGCTACACCTTC. As protein: CASRHRDWGGYTF.

This rearrangement joins TRBV14 to TRBJ2-3, with 12 bases identical to TRBD1. Trimming removed 4 bases from V and 1 base from J; junction bases left unmatched: 12. Germline CDR1 and CDR2: SGHDN and FVKESK. This CDR3 spans 19 amino acids. CDR3 sequence (DNA): TGTGCCAGCAGCCCCTCCCCGGGACAGGGGGCTCGTGGCACAGATACGCAGTATTTT. Translating it yields CASSPSPGQGARGTDTQYF.

The V and J genes are TRBV25-1 and TRBJ2-1, with a tentative D call TRBD1 (5 bases). The CDR3 is 16 residues long. CDR1 is MGHDK and CDR2 is SYGVNS in the germline V gene. The V and J ends lost 1 base and 5 bases respectively, with 15 bases between them. This CDR3 reads CASSEFPGLHNNEQFF. The DNA of the CDR3 is TGTGCCAGCAGTGAATTCCCAGGGCTCCACAACAATGAGCAGTTCTTC.

CDR3 DNA: TGTGCCAGCAGCGTAGGACTAGCGGGGGGACGCTCTAGCACAGATACGCAGTATTTT. Translated, it gives CASSVGLAGGRSSTDTQYF. This chain joins TRBV9 and TRBJ2-3; 13 bases are a match to TRBD2. This CDR3 is built from 19 residues. Trimming cost V 0 bases and J 0 bases; bases outside gene matches: 7. Germline V gene sequence: CDR1 SGDLS, CDR2 YYNGEE.

The chain employs TRBV11-2 and TRBJ1-1; D gene ambiguous. Germline assignment: CDR1 SGHAT and CDR2 FQNNGV. This CDR3 contains 13 residues. The CDR3 is CGTLGDGYTEAFF. The CDR3 DNA sequence: TGTGGAACATTGGGAGATGGCTACACTGAAGCTTTCTTT.

The chain carries TRBV9 and TRBJ1-6; tentatively, D is TRBD1 (5 bases). The V end was cut by 4 bases, the J end by 8 bases, with 13 bases between. The germline CDR1 and CDR2 sequences are SGDLS and YYNGEE. CDR3 length: 14 amino acids. The CDR3, as DNA: TGTGCCAGCAGCTACAACGGGGGGGATTCACCCCTCCACTTT. This gives the protein CASSYNGGDSPLHF.

The gene calls are TRBV11-3 and TRBJ1-1; no definite D call. The length of the CDR3 is 14 residues. The V end lost 0 bases, the J end lost 5 bases, and 10 bases lay between the germline ends. Germline V lookup: CDR1 SGHNT, CDR2 YENEEA. For the CDR3, the DNA is TGTGCCAGCAGCTTAGATAATTCGGGGACTGAAGCTTTCTTT. It encodes CASSLDNSGTEAFF. Drawing the rest from reference TRBV11-3 and TRBJ1-1, the complete variable domain is EAGVVQSPRYKIIEKKQPVAFWCNPISGHNTLYWYLQNLGQGPELLIRYENEEAVDDSQLPKDRFSAERLKGVDSTLKIQPAELGDSAVYLCASSLDNSGTEAFFGQGTRLTVV.

The chain links TRBV7-2 to TRBJ2-1, with 9 positions matching TRBD1. CDR3 length equals 16 residues. The V segment lost 1 base and the J segment 7 bases; nucleotides outside the gene matches: 8. The germline V gene encodes CDR1 SGHTA and CDR2 FQGNSA. The CDR3 loop reads CASSLEAQGARNEQFF. In DNA form, the CDR3 reads TGTGCCAGCAGCTTAGAGGCACAGGGGGCGCGGAATGAGCAGTTCTTC. The variable domain in full, with the rest retrieved from reference TRBV7-2 and TRBJ2-1, is GAGVSQSPSNKVTEKGKDVELRCDPISGHTALYWYRQSLGQGLEFLIYFQGNSAPDKSGLPSDRFSAERTGGSVSTLTIQRTQQEDSAVYLCASSLEAQGARNEQFFGPGTRLTVL.

CDR3 amino acids: CASSLNSGTGGTEAFF. The CDR3 bases are TGCGCCAGCAGCTTGAACTCTGGGACAGGGGGCACTGAAGCTTTCTTT. The chain combines TRBV5-1 with TRBJ1-1; 11 bases map to TRBD1. The ends lost 1 base at V and 4 bases at J; junction bases unmatched: 6. Per germline, CDR1 SGHRS and CDR2 YFSETQ. The CDR3 consists of 16 residues.

The J gene is TRBJ1-4, the V gene TRBV19, with D unclear. V dropped 3 bases and J dropped 0 bases, with 8 bases sitting between them. Germline-derived CDR1 and CDR2 are LNHDA and SQIVND (reference sequence). The CDR3 length is 15 residues. The CDR3 DNA reads TGTGCCAGTAGTATGGGCGTAACAACTAATGAAAAACTGTTTTTT. Its translation: CASSMGVTTNEKLFF.

The rearrangement joins TRBV6-1 to TRBJ1-3; 8 nucleotides align to TRBD1. The CDR3 is made up of 13 amino acids. CDR1 MNHNS and CDR2 SASEGT come from the germline V gene. V shed 5 bases and J 7 bases; nucleotides not matched to a gene: 4. CDR3 region: CASSFGQGNTIYF. CDR3 nucleotides: TGTGCCAGCAGTTTCGGACAGGGCAACACCATATATTTT.

The rearrangement uses TRBV6-5 and TRBJ1-2; 9 positions agree with TRBD1. Trimming at V came to 6 bases and at J to 9 bases, leaving 5 bases not matched to a gene. Germline CDR1 is MNHEY and CDR2 is SVGAGI. The CDR3 has 12 amino acids. In DNA form, the CDR3 reads TGTGCCAGCAGGGGGGGACAGGGTCGCTACACCTTC. Translated, it gives CASRGGQGRYTF.

Only one count was recorded for this clone. The V gene is TRBV4-1, the J gene TRBJ2-5; D perhaps matches TRBD1 (6 bases). Germline V CDR1 and CDR2: MGHRA, YSYEKL. The V and J ends lost 3 bases and 10 bases respectively, with 18 bases between them. This CDR3 is 14 amino acids long. The CDR3 nucleotides are TGCGCCAGCAGCCAGAGCGACAGGATTAGTTACCAGTACTTC. This encodes CASSQSDRISYQYF.

The V and J genes are TRBV10-3 and TRBJ2-7; the match to TRBD2 covers 10 bases. In germline, CDR1 is ENHRY, CDR2 SYGVKD. The V and J ends lost 0 bases and 6 bases, in that order; junction bases with no gene match: 8. There are 16 residues in the CDR3. CDR3 region: CAISESNASGGREQYF. As DNA, the CDR3 is TGTGCCATCAGTGAGTCGAATGCTAGCGGGGGACGCGAGCAGTACTTC.

This chain joins TRBV6-6 and TRBJ2-7; D may be TRBD1 (6 bases). Trimming took 0 bases from V and 9 from J, leaving 18 bases between them. CDR1 and CDR2 (germline): MNHNY, SVGAGI (reference sequence). The CDR3 is 15 residues long. The CDR3 loop is CASSYSIGQRKGQYF. In DNA form, the CDR3 reads TGTGCCAGCAGTTACTCGATTGGACAGCGAAAGGGGCAGTACTTC.

This clone was seen a few times. V gene TRBV7-9 combines with J gene TRBJ2-7, with TRBD2 matching over 7 bases. The CDR3 covers 15 residues. The ends lost 5 bases at V and 3 bases at J; junction bases unmatched: 10. Looked up from germline, CDR1 is SEHNR and CDR2 is FQNEAQ (reference sequence). The CDR3 region is CASSGDLGLIYEQYF. CDR3 DNA sequence: TGTGCCAGCAGCGGAGATTTGGGACTAATCTACGAGCAGTACTTC.

The chain couples TRBV28 to TRBJ2-5; 11 nucleotides line up with TRBD2. CDR3 length: 17 residues. Germline assignment: CDR1 MDHEN and CDR2 SYDVKM. The J segment lost 4 bases and the V segment lost 7 bases, leaving 14 bases of the junction unmatched. CDR3 coding DNA: TGTGCCAGCAATTACCACCCCGTAGCGGGGGGGCCAGAGACCCAGTACTTC. Amino acid sequence: CASNYHPVAGGPETQYF.

The V and J genes are TRBV9 and TRBJ1-1, with D uncertain. V gave up 1 base and J gave up 5 bases, with 15 bases separating them. Germline V gene lookup returns CDR1 SGDLS and CDR2 YYNGEE. The length of the CDR3 is 15 residues. The CDR3 coding sequence is TGTGCCAGCAGCGTAAGTCCGGGAGACCGAACTGAAGCTTTCTTT. This encodes CASSVSPGDRTEAFF.

The V and J genes are TRBV5-3 and TRBJ2-3; 7 bases line up with TRBD1. TRBV5-3 is an ORF; its function is uncertain. The V and J ends lost 4 bases and 3 bases, in that order; junction bases with no gene match: 5. The CDR3 is 14 amino acids. DNA of the CDR3: TGTGCCAGAAGCCCCGGACAGGTGACAGATACGCAGTATTTT. Encoded protein: CARSPGQVTDTQYF.

This chain uses TRBV7-3 with TRBJ2-7, with 7 bases lining up with TRBD2. V was pared by 5 bases and J by 3 bases, with 4 bases of the junction left unmatched. The CDR3 sequence is 13 residues long. CDR1 and CDR2 from the germline V gene are SGHTA and FQGTGA. CDR3 DNA: TGTGCCAGCAGCGCCCGCGGGGGCTACGAGCAGTACTTC. Translated, it gives CASSARGGYEQYF. Combining the CDR3 with reference TRBV7-3 and TRBJ2-7 gives the whole variable domain GAGVSQTPSNKVTEKGKYVELRCDPISGHTALYWYRQSLGQGPEFLIYFQGTGAADDSGLPNDRFFAVRPEGSVSTLKIQRTERGDSAVYLCASSARGGYEQYFGPGTRLTVT.

The chain has TRBV6-1 and TRBJ2-7; possible D gene TRBD2, 5 bases. V lost 2 bases, J lost 0 bases, and 11 bases lay in between. The CDR3 is made up of 15 amino acids. Germline CDR1 and CDR2: MNHNS and SASEGT. CDR3 loop: CASSETAGSSYEQYF. Written as DNA, the CDR3 is TGTGCCAGCAGTGAAACCGCGGGCAGCTCCTACGAGCAGTACTTC.

A word on this clone: Germline is not matched at one junction end, which may reflect a read error. V usage is TRBV7-8 and J usage is TRBJ2-6; D might be TRBD2 (7 bases). The CDR3 extends over 13 amino acids. Per germline, CDR1 SGHVS and CDR2 FQNEAQ. CDR3 region: CATRGRGANGLTF. The CDR3 nucleotides read TGTGCCACCCGGGGTCGGGGGGCCAACGGCCTGACTTTC.

The V and J genes are TRBV5-4 and TRBJ2-7; 10 bases fit TRBD2. V lost 4 bases, J lost 7 bases, and 8 bases stayed unmatched. The CDR3 is 14 amino acids. CDR1 is SGHNT, CDR2 YYREEE, per germline (reference sequence). This CDR3 reads CASSNASGGQEQYF. CDR3 nucleotide sequence: TGTGCCAGCAGCAACGCTAGCGGGGGACAAGAGCAGTACTTC. Looking up the rest from reference TRBV5-4 and TRBJ2-7 gives the full variable domain: ETGVTQSPTHLIKTRGQQVTLRCSSQSGHNTVSWYQQALGQGPQFIFQYYREEENGRGNFPPRFSGLQFPNYSSELNVNALELDDSALYLCASSNASGGQEQYFGPGTRLTVT.

This chain uses TRBV6-5 with TRBJ1-2; 8 bases are a match to TRBD1. The CDR3 spans 15 residues. V gave up 6 bases and J gave up 7 bases; unmatched junction bases: 13. In germline, CDR1 is MNHEY, CDR2 SVGAGI. The CDR3 region has the DNA TGTGCCAGCAGCCCTACCACGGGACAGGTTTCTGGCTACACCTTC. It encodes CASSPTTGQVSGYTF.

A word on this clone: One end of the junction varies from germline; a read error may be responsible. The chain couples TRBV7-2 to TRBJ2-4; D unclear. The CDR3 covers 16 residues. Germline-derived CDR1 and CDR2 are SGHTA and FQGNSA. The CDR3 DNA sequence: TGTGCCAGCAGCCCGAGTCCGAGCTCAGCCAAAAACAGTCAGTACTTC. Protein product: CASSPSPSSAKNSQYF.

The chain uses TRBV5-1 and TRBJ1-4; D ambiguous. Between the trimmed V and J ends, which lost 1 base and 4 bases, there was a span of 8 bases. Germline CDR1 is SGHRS and CDR2 is YFSETQ. CDR3 length: 14 amino acids. DNA for the CDR3: TGCGCCAGCAGCTTGACAGTTCTTAATGAAAAACTGTTTTTT. Translated: CASSLTVLNEKLFF. The whole variable domain, remainder taken from reference TRBV5-1 and TRBJ1-4, is KAGVTQTPRYLIKTRGQQVTLSCSPISGHRSVSWYQQTPGQGLQFLFEYFSETQRNKGNFPGRFSGRQFSNSRSEMNVSTLELGDSALYLCASSLTVLNEKLFFGSGTQLSVL.

V and J are TRBV7-3 and TRBJ2-1, with TRBD2 matching 9 bases. The germline V gene encodes CDR1 SGHTA and CDR2 FQGTGA. CDR3 length: 14 amino acids. Germline trimming cut 0 bases from V and 7 bases from J; bases unmatched to any gene: 1. This chain's CDR3 is CASSLTSGGNEQFF. For the CDR3, the DNA is TGTGCCAGCAGCTTAACTAGCGGGGGAAATGAGCAGTTCTTC.

This clone was recorded many times. The gene calls are TRBV4-1 and TRBJ2-5; perhaps TRBD2 as D (5 bases). The CDR3 is 13 amino acids. CDR1 MGHRA and CDR2 YSYEKL come from the germline V gene. With 4 bases removed from V and 3 bases from J, the gap between germline ends came to 9 bases. The CDR3 is CASSPAGKETQYF. CDR3 sequence (DNA): TGCGCCAGCAGCCCGGCGGGTAAAGAGACCCAGTACTTC.

DNA of the CDR3: TGTGCCAGCAGCATCTTGGCCGGGGGAAACATTCAGTACTTC. Encoded protein: CASSILAGGNIQYF. This chain uses TRBV11-1 with TRBJ2-4, with a weak D call TRBD2 (6 bases). Germline assignment: CDR1 SGHAT and CDR2 FQDESV (reference sequence). The CDR3 consists of 14 residues. Deletions cut 5 bases from V and 6 bases from J, with 14 bases between. The full variable domain, in which reference TRBV11-1 and TRBJ2-4 provide the parts outside the CDR3, is EAEVAQSPRYKITEKSQAVAFWCDPISGHATLYWYRQILGQGPELLVQFQDESVVDDSQLPKDRFSAERLKGVDSTLKIQPAELGDSAMYLCASSILAGGNIQYFGAGTRLSVL.